This TCR beta chain was recovered during a study of shared clonotypes between healthy human individuals. Study findings and constraints: Inspection by rarefaction showed sorted-subset sequencing to be incomplete despite large depth. All-four-donor shared clonotypes had higher generation probabilities than non-shared clonotypes did.

This clone was seen once. Its antigen remains unknown. Other DNA sequences of this sample code for an identical CDR3. CD8 cells regarded as naive lacked CD45RO, were positively chosen for CCR7, and omitted terminally differentiated effector memory CD45RA+ cells. Looked up from germline, CDR1 is SGHVS and CDR2 is FQNEAQ. V was cut by 5 bases and J by 4 bases, with 9 bases left in between. The CDR3 has 12 amino acids. Deep-level assay runs were performed. TCRdb's copy holds only in-frame clones and misses some; the assay was immunoSEQ multiplex PCR. The sample includes 1.5 million to 2.5 million clones, over 85% of them seen just once.

The chain carries TRBV7-8 and TRBJ2-7; TRBD1 is a possible D gene (6 bases). This receptor was identified in a young man in good health. The sequenced sample consisted of naive CD8+ T cells sorted from blood. CDR3 nucleotides: TGTGCCAGCAGCCCCACAGGGTACGAGCAGTACTTC. The encoded protein is CASSPTGYEQYF. The full variable domain, its missing parts supplied by reference TRBV7-8 and TRBJ2-7, is GAGVSQSPRYKVAKRGQDVALRCDPISGHVSLFWYQQALGQGPEFLTYFQNEAQLDKSGLPSDRFFAERPEGSVSTLKIQRTQQEDSAVYLCASSPTGYEQYFGPGTRLTVT.